This entry is about one T cell receptor beta chain. Antigen specificity is unknown. This sample is drawn from a study of T-cell memory formation after mild COVID-19. cDNA libraries for TCR alpha and TCR beta, carrying sample barcodes and UMIs, came from 5'RACE with constant-segment primers. TCRdb reanalysed the 5' RACE reads using MiXCR and keeps one entry per CDR3 protein. The sample includes approximately 440,000 distinct CDR3 sequences, around 19% of them seen just once. Germline V gives CDR1 SGDLS, CDR2 YYNGEE. Trimming removed 3 bases from V and 6 bases from J, with 16 bases in between. The CDR3 length is 15 residues. Overall study findings and caveats: Day 15 to 85 contractors were CD4/CD8 balanced; later expanders leaned CD4+. CD4+ contracting clones lay mainly in CM and EM, CD8+ ones in EMRA. The pre-infection memory compartment contained some responding clones, suggesting cross-reactive memory joined.

This clonotype was obtained from an adult woman who had mild COVID-19 (a few samples of this study predate the infection). Cell type and time point are not known. The material sequenced was PBMCs or a T cell subset sorted from them (not recorded which). The rearrangement links TRBV9 to TRBJ2-1; a possible D gene is TRBD2 (5 bases). The CDR3 DNA reads as TGTGCCAGCAGCGCAATTACCGGGAAATTCAATGAGCAGTTCTTC. Translated: CASSAITGKFNEQFF.